The entry below gives a single T cell receptor beta chain sequence along with its context. This clonotype was found a few times. The antigen this receptor binds is unknown. The sample holds no much larger clone one base away, and base qualities are not on file. Preparation of the library involved RACE. The sample was run on a NextSeq 500. During library preparation, unique molecular identifiers were attached to individual cDNA molecules so that TCRs could be counted quantitatively and reproducibly. For every blood RNA sample, sequencing covered both the TCR alpha and TCR beta chains. On the study's bioinformatics: A median of roughly 98,000 TCRs per sample was observed, with a range of roughly 20,000 to 750,000. The Decombinator software suite was used to annotate V, J and CDR3 in the TCR reads. For PS versus PT1 abundance plots, all samples were subsampled to the same number of TCRs (28,000). Expanded TCRs were defined as absent before sensitization and observed at least eight times at the 2-week time point. TCRdb applied fastp at Q25 and MiXCR to the public reads, then kept only in-frame beta chains. Rows with one shared CDR3 protein collapse into an entry with the most common genes and DNA. These V and J calls rely on TCRdb rather than the paper's analysis. The sample data list 60,000 to 65,000 distinct CDR3 sequences, and 11% of these were observed just once. The ten top clones hold approximately 2% of the sample.

The sample's time point label, in plain terms: patch test 3, about 24 weeks after DPC sensitization. Explained via the paper, the treatment or condition label denotes: therapeutic diphenylcyclopropenone sensitization with weekly scalp DPC. Blood at each patch-test visit was drawn before the patch test was applied. Patients were considered eligible if aged 18 to 70, diagnosed with alopecia and deemed suitable for DPC therapy, and patients were excluded if pregnant. Total RNA was extracted from unfractionated whole blood collected in Tempus Blood RNA tubes. The sample belongs to a study of human T cells and chemical hapten exposure (dated by TCRdb to 2020 to 2023). Background on the whole study: For sensitization, 2% DPC in acetone was applied to a roughly 2 cm by roughly 2 cm area of upper inner arm skin. Alopecia areata with under or over 50% scalp involvement, alopecia totalis and alopecia universalis were represented in the patient cohort, which was mostly female. Throughout the roughly 26-week study period, patients were also given weekly therapeutic DPC doses on the scalp. Blood was sampled from patients pre-sensitization (week 0) and at 2, 6 and about 24 weeks after DPC sensitization. Patch testing on the upper back used Finn chambers containing 0.01% DPC, with scoring done after 6 days according to International Contact Dermatitis Research Group standards. Libraries were pooled for sequencing, and per-sample TCR yields varied mainly because of small differences in library volumes within the pool. Approximately 28 alopecia patients provided blood for TCR sequencing at one to four time points (pre-sensitization, 2, 6 and 24 weeks). The study tracked peripheral blood TCR repertoire changes in vivo during primary and secondary sensitization to the hapten diphenylcyclopropenone (DPC) in alopecia patients. Study-wide findings and limitations: Repeated subsampling changed both the strength of the expansion versus patch-test correlation and the threshold at which the correlation became significant. DPC sensitization did not change the number of TCRs with a frequency above 1 in 1000, and there was no evidence of changes in global repertoire structure. Compared with pre-sensitization or healthy control sets, expanded TCRs formed significantly more large CDR3 similarity clusters, which is consistent with antigen-driven responses. Because all patients had alopecia, a presumed autoimmune disease, the immune response of the patients might differ from that of healthy individuals. Patch test score was positively correlated with the number of PT1 expanded TCRs, with significance at thresholds 8, 16 and 32 but not at 4.

Reading from cysteine to phenylalanine, the CDR3 counts 13 amino acids. Of all the DNA, just the CDR3 is kept, 39 bases in frame from base 1. V and J lose 3 bases and 10 bases, and a span of 14 bases separates them. Taken from the germline V gene, the CDR1 and CDR2 loops are MNHNS and SASEGT. The source of this sequence is a woman aged 25 to 39 with alopecia areata. Some clones in this sample may be carry-over from other donors' samples. Here the sequenced sample was whole blood, taken in connection with sensitization to the hapten diphenylcyclopropenone (DPC). The chain joins TRBV6-1 to TRBJ2-3; D gene: possibly TRBD2, on 6 matching bases. The CDR3 reads CASSDRLVQAQYF. The bases are TGTGCCAGCAGTGACCGACTAGTCCAGGCGCAGTATTTT.